This T cell receptor (beta chain) comes out of a study of cytomegalovirus exposure and HLA in healthy donors. Study-wide points: According to reports, the classifier identified cytomegalovirus status with high specificity and sensitivity. According to the study, around 180 TCR beta chains were cytomegalovirus-associated. The CMV antigen specificity of a few CMV-associated chains was confirmed through in vitro analysis.

TCRdb's copy holds only in-frame clones and misses some; the assay was immunoSEQ multiplex PCR. The data hold about 63,000 clones, with roughly nine tenths observed a single time. A note on this clone: Its antigen is still unknown.

Germline assignment: CDR1 KGHSH and CDR2 LQKENI. This CDR3 comprises 15 residues. Trimming removed 1 base from V and 3 bases from J, with 13 bases in between. The donors were in the approximately 130-subject validation cohort; that cohort was separate from the roughly 700-subject first cohort. This rearrangement joins TRBV18 to TRBJ2-7; tentatively, D is TRBD1 (7 bases). This clonotype was sampled from a woman under 30 in good health and CMV-seronegative. Sequenced input: PBMCs. The CDR3 DNA reads TGTGCCAGCTCACCACGTTGGCAGGGGGGCTACGAGCAGTACTTC. This codes for CASSPRWQGGYEQYF.